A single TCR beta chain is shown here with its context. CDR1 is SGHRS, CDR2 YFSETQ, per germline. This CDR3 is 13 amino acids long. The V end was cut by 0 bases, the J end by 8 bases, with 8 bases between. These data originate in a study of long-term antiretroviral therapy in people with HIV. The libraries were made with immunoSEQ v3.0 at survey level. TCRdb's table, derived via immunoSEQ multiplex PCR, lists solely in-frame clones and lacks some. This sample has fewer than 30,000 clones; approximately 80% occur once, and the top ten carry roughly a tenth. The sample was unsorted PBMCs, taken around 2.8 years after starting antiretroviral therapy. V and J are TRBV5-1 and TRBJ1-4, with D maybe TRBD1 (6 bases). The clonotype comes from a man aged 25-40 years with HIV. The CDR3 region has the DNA TGCGCCAGCAGCTTGGAGGGGGTCGAAAAACTGTTTTTT. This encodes CASSLEGVEKLFF.